This T cell receptor (beta chain) is from a study of cytomegalovirus exposure and HLA in healthy donors. As for the study in general: There were approximately 80 million unique TCRs (from HLA-typed donors) in an early data release.

Whole-study results and caveats: A later analysis found that most CMV-associated TCR beta chains appeared HLA-restricted.

On this clone itself: The antigen remains unidentified.

The PCR used 60 Vbeta and 13 Jbeta primers. Here immunoSEQ multiplex PCR was the method, and the copy in TCRdb shows in-frame clones only, minus some. The data contain 200,000 to 250,000 clones, 78% of them seen just once; the ten biggest clones take up 3.8%. This CDR3 spans 16 amino acids. The germline V gene has CDR1 MGHRA and CDR2 YSYEKL. Trimming took 4 bases from V and 2 from J; bases not matched to a gene: 3. This sequence was found in a male donor in good health and CMV-seronegative. Sequenced material: PBMCs. This chain uses TRBV4-1 with TRBJ2-1; 12 bases are a match to TRBD2. This CDR3 reads CASSPRTSGAYNEQFF. Here the CDR3 DNA reads TGCGCCAGCAGCCCGCGGACTAGCGGGGCCTACAATGAGCAGTTCTTC.